This T cell receptor (beta chain) was recovered during a study of early T cells in non-severe SARS-CoV-2 infection. Unique molecular identifiers (one per individual cDNA molecule) were attached. TCRdb re-called the 5' RACE reads with MiXCR, one entry per CDR3 protein. Of some 57,000 distinct CDR3 sequences in the sample, about an eighth were seen once. The V end was cut by 2 bases, the J end by 1 base, with 9 bases between. Germline lookup yields CDR1 MDHEN and CDR2 SYDVKM. This CDR3 has 15 amino acids. This chain links TRBV28 with TRBJ1-5; D unclear. This TCR was recovered from an adult who was a healthcare worker with PCR-confirmed SARS-CoV-2 infection or an uninfected control (not recorded which). Source material: whole blood. CDR3 nucleotides: TGTGCCAGCAGTTTACCCCCCACCAGCAATCAGCCCCAGCATTTT. It encodes CASSLPPTSNQPQHF.